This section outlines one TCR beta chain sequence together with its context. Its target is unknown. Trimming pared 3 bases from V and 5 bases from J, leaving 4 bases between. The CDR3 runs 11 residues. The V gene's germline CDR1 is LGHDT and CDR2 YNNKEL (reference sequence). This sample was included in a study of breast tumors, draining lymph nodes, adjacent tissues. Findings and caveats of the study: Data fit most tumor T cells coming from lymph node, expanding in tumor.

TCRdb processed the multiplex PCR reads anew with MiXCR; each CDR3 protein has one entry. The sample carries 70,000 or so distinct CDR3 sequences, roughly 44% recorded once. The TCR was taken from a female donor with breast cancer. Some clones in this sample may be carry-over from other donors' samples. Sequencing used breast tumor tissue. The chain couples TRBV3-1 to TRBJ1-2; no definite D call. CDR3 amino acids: CASSQTYGYTF. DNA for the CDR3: TGTGCCAGCAGCCAGACTTATGGCTACACCTTC.